The T cell receptor (beta chain) under discussion was sequenced for a study of CD8 T cells in Susac syndrome. The CDR3 runs 13 residues. Per the germline V gene, CDR1 is SNHLY and CDR2 is FYNNEI. The ends were cut back, 7 bases at V and 0 bases at J, with 9 bases in the middle. Reverse transcription of about 0.45 to 1 ug RNA was performed with random hexamers. A single record per CDR3 protein comes from TCRdb applying MiXCR to the immunoSEQ multiplex PCR reads. The repertoire holds 50,000 to 60,000 distinct CDR3 sequences, around nine tenths seen once, with 0.2% in the top ten. Material for sequencing was CD8+ T cells from PBMCs. V is TRBV2 and J is TRBJ1-2; D is unclear. This receptor was obtained from a human donor in good health. CDR3 sequence reads: CASTSGTNYGYTF. The CDR3 nucleotides read TGTGCCAGCACCTCGGGGACTAACTATGGCTACACCTTC.